The 15 T cell receptor beta chains below were found in one sample sequenced in a study of T cells in Graves' hyperthyroidism and ophthalmopathy. From RNA transcripts, TCR beta CDR3 regions were amplified. The primer set for the first-round RT-PCR of the TCR CDR3 was HTBI. TCRdb recomputed calls from the multiplex PCR reads with MiXCR, one row per CDR3 protein. The sample carries about 300,000 distinct CDR3 sequences, roughly a fifth recorded once. Sequencing was performed on blood. The receptors originated from a man aged 45-65 years with Graves' ophthalmopathy.

This clonotype was picked up many times. The chain is built from TRBV5-1 and TRBJ2-7, with no clear D. The germline gives CDR1 SGHRS, CDR2 YFSETQ. The CDR3 sequence is 15 residues long. V gave up 2 bases and J gave up 6 bases, with 18 bases separating them. This CDR3 reads CASSFMSDPGGEQYF. For the CDR3, the DNA is TGCGCCAGCAGCTTCATGTCGGACCCCGGTGGCGAGCAGTACTTC.

The sample holds many counts of this clonotype. V is TRBV4-1 and J is TRBJ2-5; D gene uncertain. This CDR3 has 13 residues. The V end lost 2 bases, the J end lost 6 bases, and 10 bases lay between the germline ends. Germline-derived CDR1 and CDR2 are MGHRA and YSYEKL. This chain's CDR3 is CASSQIDPKTQYF. The CDR3 DNA follows: TGCGCCAGCAGCCAAATAGACCCAAAGACCCAGTACTTC.

The rearrangement uses TRBV5-8 and TRBJ1-5; 7 bases are a match to TRBD1. The ends lost 4 bases at V and 3 bases at J; junction bases unmatched: 4. CDR1 and CDR2 from the germline V gene are SGHTS and YDEGEE. The CDR3 runs 14 residues. The CDR3 here is CASSAGQFNQPQHF. The DNA for the CDR3 is TGTGCCAGCAGCGCGGGACAGTTCAATCAGCCCCAGCATTTT.

For the CDR3, the DNA is TGTGCCATCGGGCGGAGGGAAGATAATTCACCCCTCCACTTT. Translating it yields CAIGRREDNSPLHF. The rearrangement joins TRBV10-3 to TRBJ1-6, with D uncertain. CDR3 length: 14 amino acids. The germline V gene encodes CDR1 ENHRY and CDR2 SYGVKD. The ends were cut back, 8 bases at V and 5 bases at J, with 13 bases in the middle.

The rearrangement uses TRBV28 and TRBJ1-2, with D possibly being TRBD1 (6 bases). From germline, CDR1 is MDHEN and CDR2 SYDVKM. V lost 8 bases, J lost 4 bases, and 14 bases lay in between. CDR3 length: 13 residues. The CDR3 region is CASFTTGTYGYTF. The CDR3 DNA sequence: TGTGCCAGCTTTACTACAGGGACCTATGGCTACACCTTC.

The J gene is TRBJ2-1, the V gene TRBV5-4, with D tentatively TRBD2 (7 bases). V shed 4 bases and J shed 0 bases, with 17 bases lying between them. Germline assignment: CDR1 SGHNT and CDR2 YYREEE (reference sequence). The CDR3 spans 17 residues. CDR3 DNA: TGTGCCAGCAGCCTCGGAGGGGCGGGGGCCTCCTACAATGAGCAGTTCTTC. Translated, it gives CASSLGGAGASYNEQFF.

The chain recombines TRBV7-3 with TRBJ1-6; perhaps TRBD1 as D (5 bases). Trimming stripped 4 bases from V and 10 bases from J, with 17 bases between. This CDR3 has 15 amino acids. Germline V gives CDR1 SGHTA, CDR2 FQGTGA. The CDR3 bases are TGTGCCAGCAGCTCCTTGCCGGGGGGAGAATCACCCCTCCACTTT. Amino acids: CASSSLPGGESPLHF. The complete variable domain, with remaining parts taken from reference TRBV7-3 and TRBJ1-6, reads GAGVSQTPSNKVTEKGKYVELRCDPISGHTALYWYRQSLGQGPEFLIYFQGTGAADDSGLPNDRFFAVRPEGSVSTLKIQRTERGDSAVYLCASSSLPGGESPLHFGNGTRLTVT.

This rearrangement joins TRBV28 to TRBJ1-5, with a possible D match to TRBD1 (6 bases). The V end lost 5 bases, the J end lost 4 bases, and 12 bases lay between the germline ends. The CDR3 contains 14 residues. The germline gives CDR1 MDHEN, CDR2 SYDVKM. The CDR3 here is CASSPSDRNQPQHF. As DNA, the CDR3 is TGTGCCAGCAGTCCTTCCGACAGGAATCAGCCCCAGCATTTT.

The CDR3 DNA follows: TGTGCCAGCAGTTCCTCACAAGCAACTAATGAAAAACTGTTTTTT. Its protein product is CASSSSQATNEKLFF. The chain couples TRBV12-3 or TRBV12-4 to TRBJ1-4; D is unresolved. With 4 bases removed from V and 0 bases from J, the gap between germline ends came to 9 bases. This CDR3 contains 15 residues.

The rearrangement joins TRBV12-3 or TRBV12-4 to TRBJ2-7, with D tentatively TRBD1 (6 bases). The CDR3 contains 15 residues. Deletions cut 5 bases from V and 0 bases from J, with 14 bases between. The CDR3 nucleotides read TGTGCCAGCAGTGACAGGCCCGGGGACTCCTACGAGCAGTACTTC. It encodes CASSDRPGDSYEQYF.

In its sample, this clonotype was seen many times. This rearrangement joins TRBV30 to TRBJ1-4, with 7 positions matching TRBD1. With 3 bases clipped from V and 7 bases from J, the junction kept 8 bases outside the gene matches. Germline V lookup: CDR1 GTSNPN, CDR2 SVGIG (reference sequence). The CDR3 is 14 amino acids. CDR3 nucleotides: TGTGCCTGGAGCGGGGACAGCAATTCTGAAAAACTGTTTTTT. Its protein product is CAWSGDSNSEKLFF.

The V call is TRBV28, the J call TRBJ2-6, with D possibly matching TRBD2 (5 bases). V was clipped by 3 bases and J by 0 bases, with 12 bases between them. This CDR3 region has 17 residues. CDR1 and CDR2 (germline): MDHEN, SYDVKM. The CDR3 DNA reads TGTGCCAGCAGTTTGAGGGCGCCAGGCTCTGGGGCCAACGTCCTGACTTTC. The encoded protein is CASSLRAPGSGANVLTF.

This clonotype has just one count. The chain is built from TRBV28 and TRBJ2-7; unclear D gene. CDR1 MDHEN and CDR2 SYDVKM come from the germline V gene. CDR3 length: 14 residues. V dropped 6 bases and J dropped 6 bases, with 18 bases sitting between them. In DNA form, the CDR3 reads TGTGCCAGCAGAGTCCGGGCCCGACAAAGCGAGCAGTACTTC. It encodes CASRVRARQSEQYF.

This clonotype has a handful of counts. V usage is TRBV28 and J usage is TRBJ1-2, with a weak D call TRBD1 (6 bases). Germline V lookup: CDR1 MDHEN, CDR2 SYDVKM. This CDR3 contains 12 residues. V lost 7 bases, J lost 6 bases, and 12 bases lay in between. CDR3 amino acids: CASKEGVNGYTF. As DNA, the CDR3 is TGTGCCAGCAAGGAGGGGGTGAATGGCTACACCTTC.

This clonotype was counted only a few times. The chain uses TRBV27 and TRBJ2-3, with a tentative D call TRBD2 (5 bases). The CDR3 is 16 residues long. The germline gives CDR1 MNHEY, CDR2 SMNVEV (reference sequence). V shed 0 bases and J shed 6 bases, with 16 bases lying between them. CDR3 protein: CASSLSTGVPADTQYF. In DNA form, the CDR3 reads TGTGCCAGCAGTTTATCCACCGGGGTTCCCGCGGATACGCAGTATTTT.